Listed below are T cell receptor beta chains from one sample, sequenced in a study of blood T cell repertoires in COVID-19. TCRdb keeps only in-frame clones here, not all; method: immunoSEQ multiplex PCR. The profile shows roughly 140,000 clones, 85% to 90% of them singletons. Sequenced input: peripheral blood. Receptors originate from a man over 45 with active or convalescent COVID-19. CDR3s include the opening cysteine and the closing phenylalanine or tryptophan. The D gene is left open where the match is weak. Rows may omit the clone size; those that give it use once, few, many or a size class.

clone_size j_call d_call v_call cdr3_aa cdr3_nt
NA TRBJ2-7 NA TRBV29-1 CSAAVGAGTYEQYF TGCAGCGCCGCGGTGGGGGCGGGCACCTACGAGCAGTACTTC
NA TRBJ2-3 TRBD2 TRBV5-6 CASSSGLALEDTQYF TGTGCCAGCAGCTCAGGACTAGCGTTAGAAGATACGCAGTATTTT
NA TRBJ2-1 TRBD2 TRBV6-2/TRBV6-3 CASSLLAGAYEQFF TGTGCCAGCAGCCTACTAGCGGGAGCATATGAGCAGTTCTTC
NA TRBJ1-3 TRBD1 TRBV2 CASSSQGGFSTIYF TGTGCCAGCTCTTCGCAGGGGGGCTTTAGCACCATATATTTT
NA TRBJ2-7 NA TRBV6-5 CASTSGGQSSYEQYF TGTGCCAGCACCTCCGGTGGACAGAGCTCCTACGAGCAGTACTTC
NA TRBJ1-1 TRBD1 TRBV5-1 CASSLGQGAFTEAFF TGCGCCAGCAGCTTAGGACAGGGGGCTTTCACTGAAGCTTTCTTT
NA TRBJ1-1 TRBD1 TRBV9 CASSVASTGAEAFF TGTGCCAGCAGCGTTGCTTCGACAGGGGCTGAAGCTTTCTTT
once TRBJ2-5 NA TRBV7-6 CASSLVPAGYKETQYF TGTGCCAGCAGCTTAGTCCCCGCAGGGTATAAGGAGACCCAGTACTTC
NA TRBJ1-3 NA TRBV5-4 CASSSRSGNTIYF TGTGCCAGCAGTTCGAGGAGTGGAAACACCATATATTTT
NA TRBJ1-2 TRBD1 TRBV4-2 CASRNTGTGFGGYTF TGTGCCAGCAGGAATACCGGGACAGGATTTGGCGGCTACACCTTC
NA TRBJ2-7 TRBD2 TRBV9 CASSARTSNEQYF TGTGCCAGCAGCGCCAGGACTAGCAACGAGCAGTACTTC
once TRBJ1-1 TRBD1 TRBV28 CASSSGTGGAWTEAFF TGTGCCAGCAGTTCCGGGACAGGGGGCGCGTGGACTGAAGCTTTCTTT
once TRBJ2-1 TRBD2 TRBV19 CASSIASGKGAYNEQFF TGTGCCAGTAGTATAGCTAGCGGGAAAGGGGCCTACAATGAGCAGTTCTTC
NA TRBJ2-7 TRBD2 TRBV9 CASSVEVAGTYEQYF TGTGCCAGCAGCGTAGAGGTAGCGGGGACTTACGAGCAGTACTTC
NA TRBJ1-1 TRBD1 TRBV6-5 CASSKRTGGTEAFF TGTGCCAGCAGTAAACGGACAGGGGGCACTGAAGCTTTCTTT
NA TRBJ1-2 TRBD1 TRBV28 CASSVSGQGRGYTF TGTGCCAGCAGCGTCTCGGGACAGGGGCGCGGCTACACCTTC
NA TRBJ2-7 TRBD1 TRBV6-5 CASSYRDRGGYEQYF TGTGCCAGCAGTTACCGTGACAGGGGAGGCTACGAGCAGTACTTC
NA TRBJ2-5 NA TRBV28 CASRVGGEETQYF TGTGCCAGCAGGGTAGGGGGGGAAGAGACCCAGTACTTC
NA TRBJ1-2 TRBD1 TRBV28 CASSRDRGVYGYTF TGTGCCAGCAGTAGGGACAGGGGGGTCTATGGCTACACCTTC
NA TRBJ1-1 TRBD1 TRBV11-2 CASSAGQWLNTEAFF TGTGCCAGCAGCGCGGGACAGTGGTTGAACACTGAAGCTTTCTTT
NA TRBJ2-2 TRBD1 TRBV27 CASSKDRGEIGELFF TGTGCCAGCAGTAAAGACAGGGGGGAAATCGGGGAGCTGTTTTTT
NA TRBJ2-2 NA TRBV5-4 CASRRALQGVGGELFF TGTGCCAGCAGGCGGGCCCTACAGGGTGTGGGCGGGGAGCTGTTTTTT
NA TRBJ2-5 TRBD1 TRBV6-5 CASSSQGVATQYF TGTGCCAGCAGTTCCCAGGGGGTAGCGACCCAGTACTTC
NA TRBJ2-5 TRBD1 TRBV5-1 CASSGTEGRETQYF TGCGCCAGCAGCGGGACAGAGGGCAGGGAGACCCAGTACTTC
NA TRBJ1-6 NA TRBV5-1 CASSFTGINSPLHF TGCGCCAGCAGCTTTACAGGGATAAATTCACCCCTCCACTTT
NA TRBJ2-6 NA TRBV11-1 CASSLWGAGANVLTF TGTGCCAGCAGCTTATGGGGAGCCGGGGCCAACGTCCTGACTTTC
NA TRBJ1-4 TRBD1 TRBV7-2 CASSFDRVNEKLFF TGTGCCAGCAGCTTCGACAGGGTCAATGAAAAACTGTTTTTT
NA TRBJ2-7 TRBD1 TRBV3-1/TRBV3-2 CASSQRFNLTGQRLEQYF TGTGCCAGCAGTCAGAGATTCAATTTAACGGGACAGCGGCTCGAGCAGTACTTC
NA TRBJ2-7 TRBD2 TRBV27 CASSLGLAGAYEQYF TGTGCCAGCAGTTTAGGACTAGCGGGAGCCTACGAGCAGTACTTC
NA TRBJ2-7 TRBD2 TRBV7-9 CASSQALAGSYEQYF TGTGCCAGCAGCCAAGCCCTAGCGGGGTCCTACGAGCAGTACTTC
NA TRBJ2-2 NA TRBV5-1 CASSDTAGAGELFF TGCGCCAGCAGCGACACCGCAGGGGCCGGGGAGCTGTTTTTT
NA TRBJ1-6 NA TRBV5-6 CASSLRGARSPLHF TGTGCCAGCAGCTTACGGGGGGCTCGGTCACCCCTCCACTTT
NA TRBJ1-5 NA TRBV6-5 CASWGHFNQPQHF TGTGCCAGCTGGGGACATTTCAATCAGCCCCAGCATTTT
NA TRBJ2-7 NA TRBV6-6 CASSDSQGVTYEQYF TGTGCCAGCAGTGATTCGCAAGGAGTCACCTACGAGCAGTACTTC
few TRBJ1-6 NA TRBV2 CASWRGSPLHF TGTGCCTCCTGGAGGGGTTCACCCCTCCACTTT
NA TRBJ2-7 TRBD1 TRBV5-1 CASSSATGGYEQYF TGCGCCAGCAGCTCAGCGACAGGGGGTTACGAGCAGTACTTC
NA TRBJ2-6 NA TRBV6-5 CASGPTGANVLTF TGTGCCAGCGGGCCGACAGGGGCCAACGTCCTGACTTTC
NA TRBJ1-4 NA TRBV5-1 CASSLEGLHNEKLFF TGCGCCAGCAGCTTGGAAGGACTGCATAATGAAAAACTGTTTTTT
NA TRBJ2-1 NA TRBV6-1 CASSAGRAVSYNEQFF TGTGCCAGCAGTGCCGGCAGAGCGGTGTCCTACAATGAGCAGTTCTTC
once TRBJ2-4 TRBD1 TRBV18 CASSPPQGSGKNIQYF TGTGCCAGCTCACCACCACAGGGGTCTGGCAAAAACATTCAGTACTTC
NA TRBJ1-2 TRBD1 TRBV27 CASRADREWLYTF TGTGCCAGCAGAGCGGACAGGGAATGGCTATACACCTTC
few TRBJ1-5 NA TRBV12-3/TRBV12-4 CASSQRGSQPQHF TGTGCCAGCAGTCAAAGGGGGAGTCAGCCCCAGCATTTT
NA TRBJ2-7 TRBD1 TRBV14 CASSQWDRPLPGYEQYF TGTGCCAGCAGCCAATGGGACAGGCCCCTACCTGGCTACGAGCAGTACTTC
NA TRBJ2-1 TRBD2 TRBV9 CASSVTGTTHEQFF TGTGCCAGCAGCGTCACCGGGACTACCCATGAGCAGTTCTTC
once TRBJ2-1 NA TRBV3-1/TRBV3-2 CASSQDKRPAYNEQFF TGTGCCAGCAGCCAAGATAAGCGGCCCGCCTACAATGAGCAGTTCTTC